This TCR beta chain was captured by sequencing in a study of breast tumors, draining lymph nodes, adjacent tissues. Notes on the study in general: That most tumor T cells come from lymph nodes remained unproven. Compared with basal-like, luminal-like tumors shared significantly more repertoire with nontumor tissue. Tumor repertoires ranked between lymph nodes and nontumor tissue in diversity, with V and J gene preferences.

Breast cancer patients provided tissue from their axillary draining lymph nodes. This clonotype was seen more than once but under ten times. Its antigen remains unknown. This may arise from a read error, as a much more abundant clone is one base away. MiXCR, applied by TCRdb to the multiplex PCR reads, yields one record per CDR3 protein. The profile shows hundreds of thousands of distinct CDR3 sequences, roughly 32% of them singletons. Per germline, CDR1 SNHLY and CDR2 FYNNEI. V dropped 4 bases and J dropped 6; count of bases not matched to a gene: 3. The CDR3 extends over 13 amino acids. This TCR derives from a female donor with breast cancer. Some clones in this sample may be carry-over from other donors' samples. Sequencing used axillary lymph node tissue. The rearrangement uses TRBV2 and TRBJ2-1, with 7 bases lining up with TRBD2. CDR3 sequence reads: CASSGWTSNEQFF. CDR3 nucleotide sequence: TGTGCCAGCAGTGGGTGGACTAGCAATGAGCAGTTCTTC.